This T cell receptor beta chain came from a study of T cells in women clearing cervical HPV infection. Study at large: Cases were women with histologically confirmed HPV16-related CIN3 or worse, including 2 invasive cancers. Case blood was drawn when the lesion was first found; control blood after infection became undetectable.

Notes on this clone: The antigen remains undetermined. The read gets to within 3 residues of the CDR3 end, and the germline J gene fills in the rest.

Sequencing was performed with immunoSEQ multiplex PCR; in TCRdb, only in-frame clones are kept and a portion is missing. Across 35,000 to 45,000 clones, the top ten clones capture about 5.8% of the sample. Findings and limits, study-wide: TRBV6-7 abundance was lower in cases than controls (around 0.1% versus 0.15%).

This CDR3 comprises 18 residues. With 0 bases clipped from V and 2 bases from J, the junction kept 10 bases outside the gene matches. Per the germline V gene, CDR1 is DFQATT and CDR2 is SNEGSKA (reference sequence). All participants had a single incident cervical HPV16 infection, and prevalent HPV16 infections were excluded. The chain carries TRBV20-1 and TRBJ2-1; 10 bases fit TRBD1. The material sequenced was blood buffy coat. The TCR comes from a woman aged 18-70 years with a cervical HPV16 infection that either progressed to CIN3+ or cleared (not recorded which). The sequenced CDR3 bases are TGCAGTGCTAGAGATAGATTAAGACAGGGGGCCACCTACAATGAG. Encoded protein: CSARDRLRQGATYNE. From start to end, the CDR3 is CSARDRLRQGATYNEQFF.